This T cell receptor (beta chain) was identified in a study of metastatic and nonmetastatic thyroid tumors. Overall study context: Malignant thyroid and benign thyroid patients provided blood and tumor or nodule tissue whose repertoires were compared.

Before thyroid surgery, none of the patients had received any treatment. The CDR3 runs to 16 residues. Germline V gene lookup returns CDR1 SGHAT and CDR2 FQDESV (reference sequence). The V gene end was trimmed by 5 bases and the J gene end by 8 bases; junction bases not matched to a gene: 12. As originally analysed: A papillary thyroid cancer distant-metastasis classifier was built from CDR3 differences across clinicopathological groups. TCRdb re-analyzed the PCR reads through MiXCR. The V and J calls and clone size come from TCRdb's table, not from the authors' own analysis. The data contain about 12,000 clones, 25% to 35% of them singletons.

The genes are TRBV11-1 and TRBJ2-1; 10 bases fit TRBD2. Material: tumor tissue. The clonotype comes from a female donor with papillary thyroid cancer or a benign thyroid nodule (not recorded which). Some clones in this sample may be carry-over from other donors' samples. CDR3 in amino acids: CASSPGRLAGEHEQFF. Written as DNA, the CDR3 is TGTGCCAGCAGCCCCGGGCGGCTAGCGGGAGAGCATGAGCAGTTCTTC.